The T cell receptor beta chain described here comes from a study of OX40 agonist ivuxolimab in advanced cancers. About the study: The patients received ivuxolimab by intravenous route every 2 weeks at 0.01 to 10 mg/kg. Study observations and caveats: Clonal expansion was seen in CD4+ and CD8+ blood T cells by week 6 at 0.1 to 3.0 mg/kg.

This clone occurred a few times. Its antigen is as yet unknown. Profiling relied on immunoSEQ multiplex PCR, and the TCRdb table lists in-frame clones only, not all of them. The profile shows over 25,000 clones, approximately 85% of them singletons. Sequencing used CD4+ or CD8+ T cells sorted from blood, obtained in a trial of the OX40 agonist ivuxolimab. The clonotype was recovered from an adult with an advanced solid tumor such as melanoma, head and neck, liver or kidney cancer.

For the CDR3, the DNA is TGTGCCAGCAGCGCCTCGAACACCGGGGAGCTGTTTTTT. It translates to CASSASNTGELFF. The chain joins TRBV9 to TRBJ2-2, with unresolved D. V was trimmed by 3 bases and J by 0 bases, leaving 3 bases between them. This CDR3 comprises 13 residues. Germline CDR1 is SGDLS and CDR2 is YYNGEE.